This T cell receptor beta chain was profiled in a study of cytomegalovirus exposure and HLA in healthy donors. Overall study context: Within the Caucasian-associated ancestry cluster were 81% of the approximately 370 genotyped donors.

On this clone: Its antigen is not identified.

General study results and limits: The study designated about 160 TCR beta chains cytomegalovirus-associated. Presence/absence comparisons presumed near-even sequencing depth among donors.

The CDR3 extends over 12 amino acids. Trimming removed 2 bases from V and 11 bases from J, with 12 bases in between. In germline, CDR1 is SGHTA, CDR2 FQGNSA. The PCR ran on 60 Vbeta and 13 Jbeta primers. The assay was immunoSEQ multiplex PCR, and TCRdb's table has in-frame clones only and misses some. The sample includes about 180,000 clones, 79% of them seen just once. The rearrangement links TRBV7-2 to TRBJ1-1, with D unresolved. This clonotype was obtained from a woman between 40 and 50 years old in good health and CMV-seronegative. Specimen: PBMCs. The CDR3, as DNA: TGTGCCAGCAGCTTACGCGGGTTTATGGCTTTCTTT. This encodes CASSLRGFMAFF.